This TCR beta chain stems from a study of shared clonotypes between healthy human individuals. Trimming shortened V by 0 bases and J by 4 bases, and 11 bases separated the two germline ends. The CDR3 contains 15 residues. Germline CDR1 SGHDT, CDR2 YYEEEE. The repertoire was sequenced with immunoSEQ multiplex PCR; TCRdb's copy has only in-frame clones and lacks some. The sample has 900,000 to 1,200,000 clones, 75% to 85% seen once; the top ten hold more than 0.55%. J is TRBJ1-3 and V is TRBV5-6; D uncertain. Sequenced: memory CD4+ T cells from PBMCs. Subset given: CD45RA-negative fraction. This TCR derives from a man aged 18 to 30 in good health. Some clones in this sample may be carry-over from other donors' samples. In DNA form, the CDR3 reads TGTGCCAGCAGCTTGGACAGCTCGAGGGGAAACACCATATATTTT. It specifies CASSLDSSRGNTIYF.